The entry below gives a single T cell receptor beta chain sequence along with its context. Its antigen is undetermined. The length of the CDR3 is 15 residues. TCRdb reprocessed the 5' RACE reads and keeps a single row for each CDR3 protein, giving no DNA. The ten top clones account for 4% to 4.5%, within a sample of about 260,000 distinct CDR3 sequences. The entry originates in a study of T cells expressing NK-cell markers. On the study more broadly: In the group of eight sequenced donors, seven were HCMV-seropositive and one was seronegative.

Study-wide results and limits: HCMV specificity of the expanded NKG2C+ T cell clones stayed unclear. Roughly 6 donors showed dominant NKG2C+ clonotypes comprising roughly 1.0-7.5% of their CD8+ T cells.

The sample was blood T cells: a sorted CD56 or NKG2C T cell subset, CD4+ or CD8+ T cells, or bulk PBMC T cells (not recorded which). This chain uses TRBV12-3 or TRBV12-4 with TRBJ2-7. The source is a woman between 18 and 70 years old in good health. This CDR3 reads CASSFFSKSSYEQYF.